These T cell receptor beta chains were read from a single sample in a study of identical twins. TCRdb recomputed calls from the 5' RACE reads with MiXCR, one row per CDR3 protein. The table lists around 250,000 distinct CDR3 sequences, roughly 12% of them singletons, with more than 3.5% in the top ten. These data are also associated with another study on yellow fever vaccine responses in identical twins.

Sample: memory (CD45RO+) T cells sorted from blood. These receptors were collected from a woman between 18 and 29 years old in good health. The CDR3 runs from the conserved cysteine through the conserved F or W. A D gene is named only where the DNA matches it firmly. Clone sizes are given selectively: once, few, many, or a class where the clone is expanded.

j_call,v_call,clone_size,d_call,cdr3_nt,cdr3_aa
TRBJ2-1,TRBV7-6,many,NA,TGTGCCAGCAGCCCACACCACCGGGACCCTGTCTACAATGAGCAGTTCTTC,CASSPHHRDPVYNEQFF
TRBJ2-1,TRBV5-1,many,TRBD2,TGCGCCAGCAGCCAGGGACTAGCGGTTTACAATGAGCAGTTCTTC,CASSQGLAVYNEQFF
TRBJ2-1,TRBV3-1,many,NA,TGTGCCAGCAGCCAAGGGATGACAGACTCCTACAATGAGCAGTTCTTC,CASSQGMTDSYNEQFF
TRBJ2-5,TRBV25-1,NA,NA,TGTGCCAGCAGTGAATATAGAGGGGTTGAAGAGACCCAGTACTTC,CASSEYRGVEETQYF
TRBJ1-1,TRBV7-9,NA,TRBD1,TGTGCCAGCAGCCCGGACAGGGTGGGCACTGAAGCTTTCTTT,CASSPDRVGTEAFF
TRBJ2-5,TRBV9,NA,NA,TGTGCCAGCAGCCCACATCAGGGTTCGGGTACGACCCAGTACTTC,CASSPHQGSGTTQYF
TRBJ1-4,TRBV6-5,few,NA,TGTGCCAGCAGTTACTCAAAGGGTGAAAAACTGTTTTTT,CASSYSKGEKLFF
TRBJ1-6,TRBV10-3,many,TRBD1,TGTGCCAGCGCGACAGGGGGCGGTTCACCCCTCCACTTT,CASATGGGSPLHF
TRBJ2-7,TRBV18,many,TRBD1,TGTGCCAGCTCCGGGACAGGGGGACTCGGGGAGCAGTACTTC,CASSGTGGLGEQYF
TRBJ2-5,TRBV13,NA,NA,TGTGCCAGCAGCTCCCAGACAGCGCAAGAGACCCAGTACTTC,CASSSQTAQETQYF
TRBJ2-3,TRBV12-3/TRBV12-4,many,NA,TGTGCCAGCAGTGGAGGGCCGGCAGATACGCAGTATTTT,CASSGGPADTQYF
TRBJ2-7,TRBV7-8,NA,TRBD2,TGTGCCAGCAGAGCGGGGGGAGCCTACGAGCAGTACTTC,CASRAGGAYEQYF
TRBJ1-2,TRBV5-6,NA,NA,TGTGCCAGCAGCTTGGACGGATCGGGGGAACTCTATGGCTACACCTTC,CASSLDGSGELYGYTF
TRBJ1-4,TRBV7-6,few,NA,TGTGCCAGCAGCTTAGCCGGACAGAATAATGAAAAACTGTTTTTT,CASSLAGQNNEKLFF
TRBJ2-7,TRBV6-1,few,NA,TGTGCCAGCAGTGAAGCCGAGTACGAGCAGTACTTC,CASSEAEYEQYF
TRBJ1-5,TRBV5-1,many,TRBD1,TGCGCCAGCAGCCGAACCGGGACAGCTGATCAGCCCCAGCATTTT,CASSRTGTADQPQHF
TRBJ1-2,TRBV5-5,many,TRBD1,TGTGCCAGCAGCTCCCTCACGGGACAGAAGGGCTATGGCTACACCTTC,CASSSLTGQKGYGYTF
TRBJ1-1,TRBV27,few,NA,TGTGCCAGCAGTGTACGGGGGGGCACTGAAGCTTTCTTT,CASSVRGGTEAFF
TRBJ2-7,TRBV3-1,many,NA,TGTGCCAGCAGCCAAACCGGGACCAGCTACGAGCAGTACTTC,CASSQTGTSYEQYF
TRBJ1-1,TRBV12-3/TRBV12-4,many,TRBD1,TGTGCCAGCAGCCCCCGACAGGGGGGTCGGACTGAAGCTTTCTTT,CASSPRQGGRTEAFF
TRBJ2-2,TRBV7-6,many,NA,TGTGCCAGCAGCTTAGGGACCGGCACCGGGGAGCTGTTTTTT,CASSLGTGTGELFF
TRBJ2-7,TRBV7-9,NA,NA,TGTGCCAGCAGCTTAGAACGGGCCCAGACCTACGAGCAGTACTTC,CASSLERAQTYEQYF
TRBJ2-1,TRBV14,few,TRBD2,TGTGCCAGCAGCCCCATGGCGGGGGACTCCCAATACGAGCAGTTCTTC,CASSPMAGDSQYEQFF
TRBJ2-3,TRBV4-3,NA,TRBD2,TGCGCCAGCAGCCGAAGACTAGCGCCTAGCACAGATACGCAGTATTTT,CASSRRLAPSTDTQYF
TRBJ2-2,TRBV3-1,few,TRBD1,TGTGCCAGCAGCCGCTGGACAGGGAGCACCGGGGAGCTGTTTTTT,CASSRWTGSTGELFF
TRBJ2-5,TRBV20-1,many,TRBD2,TGCAGTGCTAGACGGGGGGGGTCACCAGAGACCCAGTACTTC,CSARRGGSPETQYF
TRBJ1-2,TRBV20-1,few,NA,TGCAGTGCTGAGGGAAGGGGGGGCTACACCTTC,CSAEGRGGYTF
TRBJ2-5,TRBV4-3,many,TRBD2,TGCGCCAGCAGCCAAGCCGTCCCGGGACTAGCAGGGGGGGAGACCCAGTACTTC,CASSQAVPGLAGGETQYF